Listed here are 11 T cell receptor beta chains from one sample, sequenced in a study of blood T cells in healthy people across ages. A second PCR of roughly 7 to 11 cycles used a sample-barcoded 5' primer and a J-beta primer mix. Each CDR3 protein is one row after TCRdb ran MiXCR on the 5' RACE reads. The sample contains about 1.5 million distinct CDR3 sequences, approximately 43% of which appear only once. The sample consisted of blood. The receptors derive from a woman aged 18-35 years in good health.

This clonotype was counted only a few times. The gene calls are TRBV11-2 and TRBJ2-3; D is perhaps TRBD1 or TRBD2 (5 bases each). Looked up from germline, CDR1 is SGHAT and CDR2 is FQNNGV. Trimming shortened V by 1 base and J by 6 bases, and 20 bases separated the two germline ends. The CDR3 is made up of 17 amino acids. The CDR3 nucleotides are TGTGCCAGCAGCTTAGGGTCGGGTTGGGACCCCCGCGATACGCAGTATTTT. It translates to CASSLGSGWDPRDTQYF.

This clonotype was seen a single time. The V gene is TRBV7-9, the J gene TRBJ1-2; 9 bases map to TRBD1. The CDR3 loop spans 17 amino acids. The junction had 12 bases not matched to a gene; V was cut back by 5 bases and J by 2 bases. Per the germline V gene, CDR1 is SEHNR and CDR2 is FQNEAQ (reference sequence). DNA for the CDR3: TGTGCCAGCAGCCTTGTTACGGACAGGGGTTTAAACTATGGCTACACCTTC. Residues: CASSLVTDRGLNYGYTF.

This clonotype has a count of ten or more. J is TRBJ2-1 and V is TRBV9, with D possibly matching TRBD2 (6 bases). V lost 2 bases and J lost 4, with 7 bases in between. This CDR3 is built from 13 residues. In germline, CDR1 is SGDLS, CDR2 YYNGEE. The CDR3 loop reads CASSVGTYNEQFF. The CDR3 DNA follows: TGTGCCAGCAGCGTCGGGACTTACAATGAGCAGTTCTTC.

The chain is built from TRBV7-2 and TRBJ2-1; 8 nucleotides line up with TRBD1. Germline-derived CDR1 and CDR2 are SGHTA and FQGNSA. The CDR3 sequence is 14 residues long. Trimming removed 5 bases from V and 8 bases from J; junction bases left unmatched: 8. The CDR3 region is CASSPTGVFDEQFF. The CDR3 DNA follows: TGTGCCAGCAGCCCGACAGGGGTCTTCGATGAGCAGTTCTTC.

This clonotype came up a few times. The chain employs TRBV7-8 and TRBJ2-1, with D uncertain. The tail of the sequence fits TRBJ2-7 better, so the J call may be wrong. The CDR3 has 14 amino acids. Germline CDR1 is SGHVS and CDR2 is FQNEAQ. The CDR3, as DNA: TGTGCCAGCAGCTTAGCTCGTTTAGCCGACGAGCAGTACTTC. Protein sequence: CASSLARLADEQYF.

V gene TRBV28 combines with J gene TRBJ2-5; TRBD1 might be the D (6 bases). The J call is uncertain, as TRBJ2-7 better fits the DNA end. Germline assignment: CDR1 MDHEN and CDR2 SYDVKM. This CDR3 contains 14 residues. This CDR3 reads CASQKQGRVYEQYF. The DNA of the CDR3 is TGTGCCAGCCAAAAACAGGGAAGGGTCTACGAGCAGTACTTC.

In its sample, this clonotype was seen a few times. The chain couples TRBV12-5 to TRBJ2-4, with TRBD1 as a possible D gene (6 bases). The end of the DNA fits TRBJ2-7 better, so the J call may be wrong. The V gene's germline CDR1 is LGHNT and CDR2 FRNRAP. The CDR3 extends over 16 amino acids. In DNA, the CDR3 is TGTGCTAGTGGTTTGACACGGGACATCCCTATCAACGAGCAGTACTTC. Amino acid sequence: CASGLTRDIPINEQYF.

In this sample, this clonotype turned up a few times. This rearrangement joins TRBV11-1 to TRBJ2-7; 8 bases map to TRBD1. J gave up 5 bases and V 3 bases, and 9 bases lay outside the gene matches. Germline-derived CDR1 and CDR2 are SGHAT and FQDESV (reference sequence). The CDR3 covers 15 residues. The CDR3 nucleotides are TGTGCCAGCAGCTTTAATGGCAGGGGGCTGGACGAGCAGTACTTC. It codes for CASSFNGRGLDEQYF. The full variable domain, rest sourced from reference TRBV11-1 and TRBJ2-7, is EAEVAQSPRYKITEKSQAVAFWCDPISGHATLYWYRQILGQGPELLVQFQDESVVDDSQLPKDRFSAERLKGVDSTLKIQPAELGDSAMYLCASSFNGRGLDEQYFGPGTRLTVT.

The chain couples TRBV7-2 to TRBJ2-5; no firm D call. The V and J ends lost 2 bases and 0 bases respectively, with 10 bases between them. There are 15 residues in the CDR3. CDR1 is SGHTA, CDR2 FQGNSA, per germline. In DNA form, the CDR3 reads TGTGCCAGCAGCTTAACCGGAATGGACCAAGAGACCCAGTACTTC. Translated: CASSLTGMDQETQYF.

This chain connects TRBV3-1 to TRBJ2-3, with TRBD1 as a possible D gene (6 bases). Germline assignment: CDR1 LGHDT and CDR2 YNNKEL (reference sequence). Trimming took off 3 bases at V and 5 bases at J, with 15 bases between the two ends. The CDR3 sequence is 15 residues long. CDR3 loop: CASSHRQAPGDTQYF. CDR3 sequence (DNA): TGTGCCAGCAGCCACAGACAGGCCCCCGGAGATACGCAGTATTTT.

This clonotype was recorded a few times. The rearrangement uses TRBV20-1 and TRBJ2-7, with a possible D match to TRBD1 (5 bases). This CDR3 comprises 13 residues. Trimming removed 0 bases from V and 4 bases from J, with 10 bases in between. Germline CDR1 DFQATT, CDR2 SNEGSKA (reference sequence). CDR3 amino acids: CSAREDRPYEQYF. Written as DNA, the CDR3 is TGCAGTGCTAGAGAAGACAGACCATACGAGCAGTACTTC.